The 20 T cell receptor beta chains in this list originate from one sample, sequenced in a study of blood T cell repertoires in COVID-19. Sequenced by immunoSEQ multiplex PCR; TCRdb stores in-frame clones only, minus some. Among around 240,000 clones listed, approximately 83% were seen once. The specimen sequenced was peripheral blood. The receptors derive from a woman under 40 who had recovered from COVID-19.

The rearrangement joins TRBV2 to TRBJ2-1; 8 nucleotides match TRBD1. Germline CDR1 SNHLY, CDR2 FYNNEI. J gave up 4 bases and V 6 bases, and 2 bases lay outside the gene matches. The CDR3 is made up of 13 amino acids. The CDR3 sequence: CASRDRAYNEQFF. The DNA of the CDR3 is TGTGCCAGCAGGGACAGGGCTTACAATGAGCAGTTCTTC.

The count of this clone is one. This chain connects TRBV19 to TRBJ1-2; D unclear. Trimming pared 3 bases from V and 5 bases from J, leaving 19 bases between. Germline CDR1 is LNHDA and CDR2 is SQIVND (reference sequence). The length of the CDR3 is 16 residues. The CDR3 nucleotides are TGTGCCAGTAGTATCGGGTCAGTTTTTTCCAGTTATGGCTACACCTTC. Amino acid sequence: CASSIGSVFSSYGYTF.

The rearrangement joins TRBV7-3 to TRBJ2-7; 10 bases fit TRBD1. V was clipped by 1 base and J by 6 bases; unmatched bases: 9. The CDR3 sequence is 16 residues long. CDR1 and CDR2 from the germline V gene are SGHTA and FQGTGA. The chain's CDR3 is CASSLSAGQGFSEQYF. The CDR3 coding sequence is TGTGCCAGCAGCTTAAGCGCGGGACAGGGGTTCTCCGAGCAGTACTTC.

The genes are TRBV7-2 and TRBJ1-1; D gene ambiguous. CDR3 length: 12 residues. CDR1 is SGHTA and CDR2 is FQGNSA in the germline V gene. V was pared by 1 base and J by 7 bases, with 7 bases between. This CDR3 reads CASSLEISEAFF. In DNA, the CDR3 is TGTGCCAGCAGCTTAGAGATCAGTGAAGCTTTCTTT.

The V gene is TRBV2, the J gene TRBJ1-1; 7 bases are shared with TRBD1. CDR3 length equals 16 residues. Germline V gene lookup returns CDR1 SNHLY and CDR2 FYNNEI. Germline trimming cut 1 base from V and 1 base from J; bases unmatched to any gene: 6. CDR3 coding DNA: TGTGCCAGCAGTGAAGAAGGGGGACAGTGGAACACTGAAGCTTTCTTT. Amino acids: CASSEEGGQWNTEAFF.

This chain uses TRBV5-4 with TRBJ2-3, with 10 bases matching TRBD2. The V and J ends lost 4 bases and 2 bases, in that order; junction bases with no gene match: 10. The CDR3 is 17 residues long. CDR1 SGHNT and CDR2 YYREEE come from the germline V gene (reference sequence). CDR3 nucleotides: TGTGCCAGCAGCAACGGACTAGCGGCTGTCATCACAGATACGCAGTATTTT. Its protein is CASSNGLAAVITDTQYF.

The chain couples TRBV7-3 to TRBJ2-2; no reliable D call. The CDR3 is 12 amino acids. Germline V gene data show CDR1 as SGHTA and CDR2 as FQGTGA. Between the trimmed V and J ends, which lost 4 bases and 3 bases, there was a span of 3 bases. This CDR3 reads CASSSYTGELFF. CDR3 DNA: TGTGCCAGCAGCTCGTACACCGGGGAGCTGTTTTTT.

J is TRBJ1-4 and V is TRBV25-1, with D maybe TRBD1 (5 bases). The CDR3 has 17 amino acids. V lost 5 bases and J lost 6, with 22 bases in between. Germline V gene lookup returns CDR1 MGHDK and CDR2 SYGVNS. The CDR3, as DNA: TGTGCCAGCAGTCCCCGACAGTTCCATGGGCCCTATGAAAAACTGTTTTTT. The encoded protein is CASSPRQFHGPYEKLFF.

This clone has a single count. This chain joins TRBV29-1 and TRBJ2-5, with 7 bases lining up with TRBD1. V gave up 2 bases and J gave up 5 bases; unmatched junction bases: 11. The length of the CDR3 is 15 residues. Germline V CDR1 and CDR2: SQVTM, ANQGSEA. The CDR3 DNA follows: TGCAGCGTTGAATTAGGGGGCGTCCTGATGGAGACCCAGTACTTC. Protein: CSVELGGVLMETQYF.

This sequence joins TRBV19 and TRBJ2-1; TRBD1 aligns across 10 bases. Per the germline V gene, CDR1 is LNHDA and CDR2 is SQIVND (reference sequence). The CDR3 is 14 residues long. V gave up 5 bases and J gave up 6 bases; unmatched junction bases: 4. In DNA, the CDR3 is TGTGCCAGTAGTTGGGGGGACAGGGGCAATGAGCAGTTCTTC. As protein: CASSWGDRGNEQFF.

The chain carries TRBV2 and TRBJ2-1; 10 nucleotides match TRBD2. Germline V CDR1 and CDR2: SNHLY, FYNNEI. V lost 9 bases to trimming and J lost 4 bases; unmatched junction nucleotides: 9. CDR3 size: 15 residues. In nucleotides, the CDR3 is TGTGCCAGTCAGGATAGCGGGGGGCTTTACAATGAGCAGTTCTTC. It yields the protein CASQDSGGLYNEQFF.

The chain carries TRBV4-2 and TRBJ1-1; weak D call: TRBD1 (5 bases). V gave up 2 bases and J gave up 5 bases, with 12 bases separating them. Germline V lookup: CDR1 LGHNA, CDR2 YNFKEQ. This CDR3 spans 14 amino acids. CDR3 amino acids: CASSQPGRETEAFF. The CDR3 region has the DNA TGTGCCAGCAGCCAACCGGGACGGGAGACTGAAGCTTTCTTT.

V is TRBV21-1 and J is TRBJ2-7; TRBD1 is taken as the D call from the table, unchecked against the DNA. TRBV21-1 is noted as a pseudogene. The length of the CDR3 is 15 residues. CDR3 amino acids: CASSKARQGGYEQYF. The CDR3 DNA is TGTGCCAGCAGCAAAGCGCGCCAGGGCGGCTACGAGCAGTACTTC.

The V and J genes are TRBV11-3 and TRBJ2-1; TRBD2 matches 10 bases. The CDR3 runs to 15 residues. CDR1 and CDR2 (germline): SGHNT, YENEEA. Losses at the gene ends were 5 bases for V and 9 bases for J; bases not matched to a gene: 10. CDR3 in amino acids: CASSPQASGGSEQFF. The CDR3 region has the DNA TGTGCCAGCAGCCCACAGGCTAGCGGGGGTTCTGAGCAGTTCTTC.

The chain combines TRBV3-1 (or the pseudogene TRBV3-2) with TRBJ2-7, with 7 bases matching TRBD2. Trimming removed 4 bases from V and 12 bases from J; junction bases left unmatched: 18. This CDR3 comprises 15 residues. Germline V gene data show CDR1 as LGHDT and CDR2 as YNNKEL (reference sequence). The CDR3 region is CASSPTHFPTSPRYF. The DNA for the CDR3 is TGTGCCAGCAGCCCAACACACTTCCCGACTAGCCCCCGGTACTTC.

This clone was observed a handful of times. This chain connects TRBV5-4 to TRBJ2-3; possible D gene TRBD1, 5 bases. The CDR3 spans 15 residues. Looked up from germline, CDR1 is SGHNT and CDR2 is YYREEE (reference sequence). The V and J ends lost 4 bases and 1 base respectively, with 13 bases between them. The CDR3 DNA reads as TGTGCCAGCAGCCAAAAGACAGACGGCACAGATACGCAGTATTTT. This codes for CASSQKTDGTDTQYF. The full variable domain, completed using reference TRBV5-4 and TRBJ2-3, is ETGVTQSPTHLIKTRGQQVTLRCSSQSGHNTVSWYQQALGQGPQFIFQYYREEENGRGNFPPRFSGLQFPNYSSELNVNALELDDSALYLCASSQKTDGTDTQYFGPGTRLTVL.

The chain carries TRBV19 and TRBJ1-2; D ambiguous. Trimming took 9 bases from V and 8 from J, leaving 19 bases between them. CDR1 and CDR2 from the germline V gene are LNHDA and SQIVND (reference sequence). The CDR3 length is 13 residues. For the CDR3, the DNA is TGTGCCAGCACGTGGCGACAACTAGGGGGCTACACCTTC. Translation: CASTWRQLGGYTF.

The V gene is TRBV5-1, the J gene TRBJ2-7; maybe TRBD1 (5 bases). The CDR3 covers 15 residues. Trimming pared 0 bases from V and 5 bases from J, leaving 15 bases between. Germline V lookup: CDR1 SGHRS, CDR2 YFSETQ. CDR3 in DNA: TGCGCCAGCAGCTTGGTCTCAGGGTTCATCAACGAGCAGTACTTC. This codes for CASSLVSGFINEQYF.

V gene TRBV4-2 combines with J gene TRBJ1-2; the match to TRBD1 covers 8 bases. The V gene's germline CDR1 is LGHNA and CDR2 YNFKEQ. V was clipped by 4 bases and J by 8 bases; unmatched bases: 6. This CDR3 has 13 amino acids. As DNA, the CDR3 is TGTGCCAGCAGCCCGAGGACAGGGAAGGGCTACACCTTC. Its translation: CASSPRTGKGYTF.

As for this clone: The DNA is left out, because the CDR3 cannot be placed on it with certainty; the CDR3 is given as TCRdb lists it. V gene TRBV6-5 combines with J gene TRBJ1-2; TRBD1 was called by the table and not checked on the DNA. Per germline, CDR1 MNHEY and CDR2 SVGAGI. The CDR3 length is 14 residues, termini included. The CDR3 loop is CASSFGPGVYGYTF.